One T cell receptor (beta chain) is described in this entry. Its antigen is not known. Clones were sequenced by immunoSEQ multiplex PCR, and TCRdb holds only the in-frame ones, with some missing. The data hold fewer than 15,000 clones, with 92% observed a single time. The CDR3 is made up of 15 amino acids. The ends were cut back, 1 base at V and 8 bases at J, with 17 bases in the middle. In germline, CDR1 is MGHRA, CDR2 YSYEKL. This record comes from a study of blood T cell dynamics during melanoma immunotherapy. Described time point: pre-treatment baseline. Blood was drawn before treatment and at week 3 after checkpoint blockade. Response was assessed by RECIST 1.1 at 12 weeks, except a couple of rapid progressors. Patients had no prior systemic cancer treatment, immunosuppressants or other active cancers. The study, taken as a whole, reports: Cell-free DNA CDR3 sequences most resembled the immune-effector CD8+ subset, which was also most clonal.

Specimen: effector memory CD8+ T cells from blood, collected from a patient treated with checkpoint blockade. The chain links TRBV4-1 to TRBJ1-2, with D possibly matching TRBD1 (5 bases). This sequence originates from a human donor with melanoma. The CDR3 protein is CASSQVQDTVKGYTF. The CDR3 DNA sequence: TGCGCCAGCAGCCAAGTTCAGGACACAGTCAAGGGCTACACCTTC.